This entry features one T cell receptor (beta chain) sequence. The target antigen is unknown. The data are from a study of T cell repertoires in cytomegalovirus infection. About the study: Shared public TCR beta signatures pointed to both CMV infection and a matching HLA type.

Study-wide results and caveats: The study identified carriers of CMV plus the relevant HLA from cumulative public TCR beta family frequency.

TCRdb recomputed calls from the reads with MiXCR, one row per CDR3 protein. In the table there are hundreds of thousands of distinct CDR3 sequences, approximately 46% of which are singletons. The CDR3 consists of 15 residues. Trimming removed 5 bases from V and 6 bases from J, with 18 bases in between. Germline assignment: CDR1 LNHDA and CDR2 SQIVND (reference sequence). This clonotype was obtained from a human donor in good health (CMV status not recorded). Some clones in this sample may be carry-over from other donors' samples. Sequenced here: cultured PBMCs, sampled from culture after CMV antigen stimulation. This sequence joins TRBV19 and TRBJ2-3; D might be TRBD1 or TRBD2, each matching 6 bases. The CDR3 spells CASSPPGGLPDTQYF. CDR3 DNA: TGTGCCAGTAGTCCCCCCGGGGGCCTCCCGGATACGCAGTATTTT.